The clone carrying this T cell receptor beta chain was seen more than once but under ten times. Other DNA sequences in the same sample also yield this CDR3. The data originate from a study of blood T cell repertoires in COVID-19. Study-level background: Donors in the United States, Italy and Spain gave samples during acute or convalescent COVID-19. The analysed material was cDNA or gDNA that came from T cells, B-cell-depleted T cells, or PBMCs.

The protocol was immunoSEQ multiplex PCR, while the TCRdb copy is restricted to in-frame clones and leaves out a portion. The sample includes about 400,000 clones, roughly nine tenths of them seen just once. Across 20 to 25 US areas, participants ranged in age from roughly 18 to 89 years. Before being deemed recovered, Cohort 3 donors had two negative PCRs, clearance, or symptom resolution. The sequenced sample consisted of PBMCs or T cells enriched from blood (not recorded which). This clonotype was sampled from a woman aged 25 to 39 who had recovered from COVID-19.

The chain's CDR3 is CASSLGQGGTGELFF. CDR3 coding DNA: TGCGCCAGCAGCTTGGGACAGGGAGGTACCGGGGAGCTGTTTTTT. The chain has TRBV5-1 and TRBJ2-2; a weak D match, TRBD1 (7 bases). Trimming removed 0 bases at V and 5 bases at J, with 11 bases between. Germline V gene sequence: CDR1 SGHRS, CDR2 YFSETQ. This CDR3 has 15 residues. The variable domain in full, completed from reference TRBV5-1 and TRBJ2-2, reads KAGVTQTPRYLIKTRGQQVTLSCSPISGHRSVSWYQQTPGQGLQFLFEYFSETQRNKGNFPGRFSGRQFSNSRSEMNVSTLELGDSALYLCASSLGQGGTGELFFGEGSRLTVL.